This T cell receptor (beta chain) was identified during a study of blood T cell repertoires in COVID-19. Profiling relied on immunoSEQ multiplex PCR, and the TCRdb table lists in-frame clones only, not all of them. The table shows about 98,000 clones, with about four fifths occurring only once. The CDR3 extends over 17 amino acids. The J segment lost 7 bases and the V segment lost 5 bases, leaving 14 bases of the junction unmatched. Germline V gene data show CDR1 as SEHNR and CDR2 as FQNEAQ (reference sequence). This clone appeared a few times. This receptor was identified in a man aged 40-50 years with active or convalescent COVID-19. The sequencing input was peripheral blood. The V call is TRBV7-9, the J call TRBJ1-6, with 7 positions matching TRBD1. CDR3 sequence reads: CASSPPGQGVRNSPLHF. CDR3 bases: TGTGCCAGCAGCCCCCCTGGCCAGGGGGTACGGAATTCACCCCTCCACTTT.